These 20 T cell receptor beta chains were sequenced from one sample in a study of response to subunit inactivated influenza vaccine (dated by TCRdb to the late 2010s). Library creation used RT-PCR. The sequencer was an Illumina HiSeq 2500. TCRdb cleaned the public reads at Q25 with fastp, built clones with MiXCR and kept in-frame beta chains. Here each entry gathers all rows of one CDR3 protein and keeps the most common genes and DNA. The sample data list roughly 500,000 distinct CDR3 sequences, and roughly 25% of these were observed just once. Of the sample, 2.8% is held by the ten largest clones. The sample was also reused in another study, on T cells expressing NK-cell markers. Per that second paper: TCR beta cDNA libraries were prepared using 5'RACE template switching, which introduced a universal primer site and unique molecular identifiers.

The sample here was CD4+ T cells sorted from PBMCs, taken approximately 12 days after vaccination. The receptors stem from a man aged 50 or older who received an inactivated influenza vaccine. Donor details come from another sample of the same person, matched by shared clones.

V is TRBV4-3 and J is TRBJ1-2; no firm D call. The CDR3 contains 16 residues. From germline, CDR1 is LGHNA and CDR2 YSLEER. V dropped 1 base and J dropped 4 bases, with 16 bases sitting between them. The CDR3 protein is CASSQVVRQTGYGYTF. CDR3 DNA sequence: TGCGCCAGCAGCCAAGTGGTTAGGCAGACCGGCTATGGCTACACCTTC.

This clonotype was observed a single time. The chain employs TRBV20-1 and TRBJ2-7; TRBD2 might be the D (6 bases). The V end was cut by 2 bases, the J end by 4 bases, with 21 bases between. Germline-derived CDR1 and CDR2 are DFQATT and SNEGSKA (reference sequence). The CDR3 sequence is 16 residues long. Here the CDR3 reads CSARSGLAGPGYEQYF. The CDR3 DNA follows: TGCAGTGCTAGATCTGGCCTCGCGGGACCGGGTTACGAGCAGTACTTC.

This CDR3 is CASSLGGLGQYF. The CDR3 nucleotides are TGTGCCAGCAGTTTAGGCGGGCTCGGGCAGTACTTC. V and J are TRBV12-3 or TRBV12-4 and TRBJ2-7; perhaps TRBD2 as D (5 bases). V lost 1 base, J lost 9 bases, and 10 bases lay in between. This CDR3 has 12 amino acids.

The genes are TRBV29-1 and TRBJ1-1, with 8 bases fitting TRBD1. Losses at the gene ends were 4 bases for V and 1 base for J; bases not matched to a gene: 8. This CDR3 region has 15 residues. Germline-derived CDR1 and CDR2 are SQVTM and ANQGSEA. The CDR3 reads CSVAPLGTGNTEAFF. Here the CDR3 DNA reads TGCAGCGTTGCTCCGCTGGGGACAGGGAACACTGAAGCTTTCTTT.

CDR3 amino acids: CASSRVGDEQFF. The CDR3 coding sequence is TGTGCCAGCTCCAGGGTTGGCGATGAGCAGTTCTTC. The rearrangement joins TRBV7-6 to TRBJ2-1; a weak D match, TRBD1 (5 bases). Trimming took off 8 bases at V and 8 bases at J, with 13 bases between the two ends. The germline V gene encodes CDR1 SGHVS and CDR2 FNYEAQ. The CDR3 is 12 residues long.

The chain combines TRBV20-1 with TRBJ1-2; no clear D gene. With 3 bases removed from V and 1 base from J, the gap between germline ends came to 21 bases. The CDR3 extends over 17 amino acids. CDR1 and CDR2 (germline): DFQATT, SNEGSKA (reference sequence). CDR3 in amino acids: CSASGGQAAVSNYGYTF. CDR3 coding DNA: TGCAGTGCTAGCGGCGGTCAAGCGGCAGTTAGTAACTATGGCTACACCTTC.

The CDR3 DNA sequence: TGTGCCAGCAGTGAAGGAAGACCAGCCAATTCACCCCTCCACTTT. Translating gives CASSEGRPANSPLHF. The genes are TRBV6-1 and TRBJ1-6, with D uncertain. The germline V gene has CDR1 MNHNS and CDR2 SASEGT. V dropped 1 base and J dropped 7 bases, with 11 bases sitting between them. The CDR3 is 15 amino acids.

This chain links TRBV20-1 with TRBJ2-7; the D gene is possibly TRBD1 (6 bases). The V end was cut by 2 bases, the J end by 2 bases, with 7 bases between. This CDR3 is 12 amino acids long. CDR1 and CDR2 (germline): DFQATT, SNEGSKA (reference sequence). The CDR3 sequence: CSARKGAYEQYF. The CDR3 nucleotides are TGCAGTGCTAGAAAGGGGGCCTACGAGCAGTACTTC.

The chain has TRBV20-1 and TRBJ2-6; D is perhaps TRBD1 (6 bases). V dropped 3 bases and J dropped 0 bases, with 9 bases sitting between them. This CDR3 region has 15 residues. Germline V gives CDR1 DFQATT, CDR2 SNEGSKA (reference sequence). The CDR3 loop is CSARDSRSGANVLTF. The CDR3 DNA reads as TGCAGTGCTAGGGACAGTCGCTCTGGGGCCAACGTCCTGACTTTC.

This clonotype was observed at least ten times. The rearrangement joins TRBV2 to TRBJ2-3; D not certain. Germline CDR1 reads SNHLY; CDR2 reads FYNNEI. CDR3 length: 13 residues. With 3 bases removed from V and 2 bases from J, the gap between germline ends came to 6 bases. In nucleotides, the CDR3 is TGTGCCAGCAGTGAGGGGATCACAGATACGCAGTATTTT. Translation: CASSEGITDTQYF.

The chain couples TRBV27 to TRBJ1-5, with 7 positions matching TRBD1. The trim removed 7 bases at V and 2 bases at J, leaving 11 bases unmatched. The CDR3 totals 16 residues. CDR1 and CDR2 from the germline V gene are MNHEY and SMNVEV (reference sequence). The CDR3 region is CASKKTGAWGNQPQHF. Written as DNA, the CDR3 is TGTGCCAGCAAGAAAACAGGGGCGTGGGGCAATCAGCCCCAGCATTTT.

This chain uses TRBV5-5 with TRBJ1-1; D may be TRBD1 (5 bases). Germline-derived CDR1 and CDR2 are SGHKS and YYEKEE (reference sequence). With 7 bases removed from V and 11 bases from J, the gap between germline ends came to 15 bases. The CDR3 has 11 residues. The CDR3 nucleotides are TGTGCCAGCGCGGGACTTTACGAGGCTTTCTTT. Its protein is CASAGLYEAFF.

The chain combines TRBV7-6 with TRBJ2-3; D remains unclear. V gave up 3 bases and J gave up 4 bases, with 17 bases separating them. Germline lookup yields CDR1 SGHVS and CDR2 FNYEAQ. This CDR3 contains 16 residues. The CDR3 loop is CASSFPPGRVADTQYF. The CDR3 DNA sequence: TGTGCCAGCAGCTTTCCCCCTGGAAGAGTAGCAGATACGCAGTATTTT.

V is TRBV10-1 and J is TRBJ2-7; D is possibly TRBD2 (5 bases). V dropped 4 bases and J dropped 0 bases, with 10 bases sitting between them. Germline V gene sequence: CDR1 WNHNN, CDR2 SYGVQD (reference sequence). The CDR3 is 14 amino acids. In DNA, the CDR3 is TGCGCCAGCAGTGCTACACGGGGCTCCTACGAGCAGTACTTC. Amino acids: CASSATRGSYEQYF.

V usage is TRBV20-1 and J usage is TRBJ2-7, with 8 bases fitting TRBD2. Per germline, CDR1 DFQATT and CDR2 SNEGSKA (reference sequence). The CDR3 extends over 16 amino acids. Unmatched junction bases numbered 13, after V lost 5 bases and J lost 1 base. CDR3 nucleotide sequence: TGCAGTGCTGGCGCTAGGCGGGTAGCGGGATCCTACGAGCAGTACTTC. Amino acid sequence: CSAGARRVAGSYEQYF.

This clonotype was seen only a few times. The chain is built from TRBV5-1 and TRBJ2-3; possible D gene TRBD2, 7 bases. Trimming took 6 bases from V and 2 from J, leaving 13 bases between them. In germline, CDR1 is SGHRS, CDR2 YFSETQ. The CDR3 consists of 14 residues. The CDR3 reads CASTPGGPTDTQYF. The CDR3 DNA sequence: TGCGCCAGCACCCCGGGGGGCCCCACAGATACGCAGTATTTT.

J is TRBJ1-3 and V is TRBV12-3 or TRBV12-4, with D possibly being TRBD1 (5 bases). The CDR3 has 14 amino acids. Trimming took off 5 bases at V and 4 bases at J, with 12 bases between the two ends. CDR3 amino acids: CASSHRDAGNTIYF. In nucleotides, the CDR3 is TGTGCCAGCAGTCACCGGGACGCCGGAAACACCATATATTTT.

This clonotype occurred a few times. The J gene is TRBJ1-2, the V gene TRBV7-9; D gene ambiguous. The CDR3 has 13 amino acids. Germline loops: CDR1 SEHNR, CDR2 FQNEAQ (reference sequence). V was cut by 1 base and J by 3 bases, with 6 bases left in between. The CDR3 DNA sequence: TGTGCCAGCAGCTTAGGGGATTACTATGGCTACACCTTC. As protein: CASSLGDYYGYTF.

This clonotype has a handful of counts. The rearrangement joins TRBV5-4 to TRBJ2-1; 8 bases match TRBD2. This CDR3 comprises 16 residues. Germline V gene sequence: CDR1 SGHNT, CDR2 YYREEE (reference sequence). V was clipped by 0 bases and J by 2 bases; unmatched bases: 4. The CDR3 DNA is TGTGCCAGCAGCTTGGCGGGGGGGGGAACCTACAATGAGCAGTTCTTC. It specifies CASSLAGGGTYNEQFF.

This clonotype has only a few counts. The J gene is TRBJ2-7, the V gene TRBV28; possible D gene TRBD1, 6 bases. The CDR3 has 16 residues. Between the trimmed V and J ends, which lost 6 bases and 1 base, there was a span of 19 bases. CDR1 MDHEN and CDR2 SYDVKM come from the germline V gene. The CDR3 is CASSLSGQGSSYEQYF. The CDR3 DNA sequence: TGTGCCAGCAGCCTCTCCGGGCAGGGGAGTTCCTACGAGCAGTACTTC. Filled out from reference TRBV28 and TRBJ2-7, the complete variable domain reads DVKVTQSSRYLVKRTGEKVFLECVQDMDHENMFWYRQDPGLGLRLIYFSYDVKMKEKGDIPEGYSVSREKKERFSLILESASTNQTSMYLCASSLSGQGSSYEQYFGPGTRLTVT.